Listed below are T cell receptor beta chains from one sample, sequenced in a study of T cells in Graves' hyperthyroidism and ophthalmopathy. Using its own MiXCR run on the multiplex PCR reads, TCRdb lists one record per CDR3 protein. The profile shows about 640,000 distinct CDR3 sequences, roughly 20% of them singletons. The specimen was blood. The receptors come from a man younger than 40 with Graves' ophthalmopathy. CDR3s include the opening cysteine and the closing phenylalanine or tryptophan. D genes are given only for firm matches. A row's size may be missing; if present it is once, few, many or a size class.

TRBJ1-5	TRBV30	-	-	CAWREQGNQPQHF	TGTGCCTGGAGAGAACAGGGAAACCAGCCCCAGCATTTT
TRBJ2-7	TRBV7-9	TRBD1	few	CASSSNKTGVRDEQYF	TGTGCCAGCAGCTCGAACAAGACAGGGGTTCGGGACGAGCAGTACTTC
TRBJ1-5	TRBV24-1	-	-	CATGTGPNQPQHF	TGTGCCACCGGAACAGGGCCTAATCAGCCCCAGCATTTT
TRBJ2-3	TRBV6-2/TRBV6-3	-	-	CASRDGGTDTQYF	TGTGCCAGCAGGGACGGGGGCACAGATACGCAGTATTTT
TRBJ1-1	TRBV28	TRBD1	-	CASSPRTGEHMNTEAFF	TGTGCCAGCAGTCCCCGTACAGGGGAACACATGAACACTGAAGCTTTCTTT
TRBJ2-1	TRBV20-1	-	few	CSAQEGSGSWAEQFF	TGCAGTGCCCAGGAGGGGAGCGGCAGTTGGGCTGAGCAGTTCTTC
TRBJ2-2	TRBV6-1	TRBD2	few	CASSERVASGRRTGELFF	TGTGCCAGCAGCGAGAGGGTGGCTAGCGGGAGGCGGACCGGGGAGCTGTTTTTT
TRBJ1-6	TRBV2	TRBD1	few	CASSGQGTVNSPLHF	TGTGCCAGCAGTGGCCAGGGGACAGTTAATTCACCCCTCCACTTT
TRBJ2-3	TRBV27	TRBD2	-	CASSSRGLAGGAPQYF	TGTGCCAGCAGTTCCCGCGGACTAGCGGGTGGAGCCCCGCAGTATTTT
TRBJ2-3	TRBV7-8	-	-	CASSDRRGTDTQYF	TGTGCCAGCAGCGATAGACGGGGCACAGATACGCAGTATTTT
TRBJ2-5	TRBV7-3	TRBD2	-	CASSLTSVAGSVQETQYF	TGTGCCAGCAGCTTAACGTCGGTAGCGGGTAGTGTTCAAGAGACCCAGTACTTC
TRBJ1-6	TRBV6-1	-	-	CASSDLNSPLHF	TGTGCCAGCAGTGATCTCAATTCACCCCTCCACTTT
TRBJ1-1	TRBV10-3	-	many	CAISNTGGGTEAFF	TGTGCCATCAGCAACACGGGAGGTGGCACTGAAGCTTTCTTT
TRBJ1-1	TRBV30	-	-	CAWSVRRPGEGTEAFF	TGTGCCTGGAGTGTACGGAGGCCAGGGGAGGGGACTGAAGCTTTCTTT
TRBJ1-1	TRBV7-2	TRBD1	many	CASSLKQGAITEAFF	TGTGCCAGCAGCTTAAAGCAGGGGGCGATTACTGAAGCTTTCTTT
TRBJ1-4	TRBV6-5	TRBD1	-	CASSYRQGANEKLFF	TGTGCCAGCAGTTATAGACAGGGGGCTAATGAAAAACTGTTTTTT
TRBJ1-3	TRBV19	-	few	CASSIAGSSSGNTIYF	TGTGCCAGTAGTATCGCGGGCTCGAGCTCTGGAAACACCATATATTTT
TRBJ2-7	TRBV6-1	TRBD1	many	CASRRDRDYEQYF	TGTGCCAGCAGACGGGACAGAGACTACGAGCAGTACTTC
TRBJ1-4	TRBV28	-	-	CASSPDSTTNEKLFF	TGTGCCAGCAGTCCCGACAGCACAACTAATGAAAAACTGTTTTTT
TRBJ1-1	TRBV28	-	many	CASRSGVGTEAFF	TGTGCCAGCAGATCAGGGGTTGGCACTGAAGCTTTCTTT
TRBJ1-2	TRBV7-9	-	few	CASSLWLSSPYGYTF	TGTGCCAGCAGCTTATGGCTTAGCTCACCCTATGGCTACACCTTC
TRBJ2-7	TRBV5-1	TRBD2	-	CASSVSGTSPYEQYF	TGCGCCAGCAGCGTCTCCGGGACTAGCCCCTACGAGCAGTACTTC
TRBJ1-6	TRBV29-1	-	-	CSVQSQANSPLHF	TGCAGCGTTCAGAGTCAGGCCAATTCACCCCTCCACTTT
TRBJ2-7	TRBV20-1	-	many	CSATRAGEQYF	TGCAGTGCTACTCGAGCTGGCGAGCAGTACTTC
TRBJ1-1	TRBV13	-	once	CASSFATGNTEAFF	TGTGCCAGCAGCTTTGCGACCGGGAACACTGAAGCTTTCTTT
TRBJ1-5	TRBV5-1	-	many	CASSLGPGANQPQHF	TGCGCCAGCAGCTTGGGTCCAGGGGCTAATCAGCCCCAGCATTTT
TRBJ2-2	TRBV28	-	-	CASSLWTVLAGELFF	TGTGCCAGCAGTCTCTGGACAGTACTCGCCGGGGAGCTGTTTTTT
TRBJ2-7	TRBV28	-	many	CASGSTATYEQYF	TGTGCCAGCGGGTCGACAGCGACCTACGAGCAGTACTTC
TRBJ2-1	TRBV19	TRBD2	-	CASSSDRLAGVTEQFF	TGTGCCAGTAGTTCCGATCGACTAGCGGGAGTGACTGAGCAGTTCTTC